What follows are 19 T cell receptor beta chains derived from one specimen sequenced in a study of a mutant IDH1 vaccine in newly diagnosed glioma. The time point denotes: week 5, during vaccination. In every dose of vaccine, 300 ug of mutant IDH1 20-mer peptide was given alongside topical imiquimod. Libraries were prepared by immunoSEQ multiplex PCR; TCRdb keeps only in-frame clonotypes and omits some of them. The sample has about 42,000 clones, approximately 85% seen once; the top ten hold over 1.5%. What these receptors recognize is not known. The sample consisted of PBMCs, taken from a glioma patient whose treatment included an IDH1 peptide vaccine. These receptors were obtained from a middle-aged man with glioma.

The genes are TRBV19 and TRBJ1-5, with D unclear. Germline CDR1 reads LNHDA; CDR2 reads SQIVND (reference sequence). The CDR3 consists of 14 residues. V was cut by 5 bases and J by 0 bases, with 8 bases left in between. CDR3 nucleotides: TGTGCCAGTAGTGCCCCTTATAGCAATCAGCCCCAGCATTTT. This translates into CASSAPYSNQPQHF.

J is TRBJ2-5 and V is TRBV4-2; no clear D gene. The germline V and J ends were trimmed by 0 bases and 5 bases, with 10 bases remaining between them. This CDR3 contains 14 residues. The germline V gene has CDR1 LGHNA and CDR2 YNFKEQ. The CDR3 coding sequence is TGTGCCAGCAGCCAAGATTCTCGTGATGAGACCCAGTACTTC. Amino acid sequence: CASSQDSRDETQYF.

The rearrangement joins TRBV12-5 to TRBJ1-1, with a tentative D call TRBD1 (5 bases). CDR3 length equals 14 residues. Germline V CDR1 and CDR2: LGHNT, FRNRAP. CDR3 nucleotide sequence: TGTGATCTCGGGGGGGGAGAAAGGAACACTGAAGCTTTCTTT. Protein: CDLGGGERNTEAFF.

The J gene is TRBJ2-3, the V gene TRBV7-9; 7 bases fit TRBD2. V lost 0 bases, J lost 9 bases, and 6 bases stayed unmatched. CDR3 length: 14 amino acids. Germline CDR1 reads SEHNR; CDR2 reads FQNEAQ (reference sequence). The CDR3 sequence is CASSLAGGELTQYF. CDR3 nucleotide sequence: TGTGCCAGCAGCTTAGCGGGAGGGGAGTTGACGCAGTATTTT.

Only one count was recorded for this clone. The rearrangement joins TRBV5-1 to TRBJ2-7; possible D gene TRBD1, 6 bases. The CDR3 extends over 14 amino acids. V was shortened by 3 bases and J by 5 bases, with 15 bases between the two germline ends. CDR1 and CDR2 from the germline V gene are SGHRS and YFSETQ. The chain's CDR3 is CASSSTGIRDEQYF. For the CDR3, the DNA is TGCGCCAGCAGCTCAACAGGGATACGGGACGAGCAGTACTTC.

The rearrangement uses TRBV5-1 and TRBJ2-7, with a weak D call TRBD1 (6 bases). Germline V gene data show CDR1 as SGHRS and CDR2 as YFSETQ. The CDR3 is 15 amino acids. V lost 0 bases and J lost 2, with 12 bases in between. In DNA, the CDR3 is TGCGCCAGCAGCTTGGCGTCAGGGGAACCCTACGAGCAGTACTTC. Protein product: CASSLASGEPYEQYF.

The chain carries TRBV14 and TRBJ2-1; D may be TRBD1 or TRBD2 (5 bases each). CDR1 SGHDN and CDR2 FVKESK come from the germline V gene. Trimming cost V 4 bases and J 7 bases, with 14 bases left between them. The CDR3 covers 14 residues. The CDR3 DNA is TGTGCCAGCAGCCCCGGGGCGGGTTGGAATGAGCAGTTCTTC. This translates into CASSPGAGWNEQFF.

The CDR3 is CASSKDPGQGAGRSYNEQFF. CDR3 DNA: TGTGCCAGCAGCAAAGACCCGGGACAGGGGGCGGGCCGCTCCTACAATGAGCAGTTCTTC. The rearrangement links TRBV7-8 to TRBJ2-1; 12 positions agree with TRBD1. This CDR3 has 20 residues. V was clipped by 5 bases and J by 0 bases; unmatched bases: 14. CDR1 and CDR2 from the germline V gene are SGHVS and FQNEAQ.

This sequence joins TRBV11-2 and TRBJ1-1, with unresolved D. The CDR3 totals 12 residues. V was shortened by 5 bases and J by 11 bases, with 15 bases between the two germline ends. Germline V gene sequence: CDR1 SGHAT, CDR2 FQNNGV. The CDR3 is CASSPPRGGAFF. The DNA of the CDR3 is TGTGCCAGCAGCCCCCCACGGGGTGGGGCTTTCTTT. Combining the CDR3 with reference TRBV11-2 and TRBJ1-1 gives the whole variable domain EAGVAQSPRYKIIEKRQSVAFWCNPISGHATLYWYQQILGQGPKLLIQFQNNGVVDDSQLPKDRFSAERLKGVDSTLKIQPAKLEDSAVYLCASSPPRGGAFFGQGTRLTVV.

This clone was counted only a few times. The chain is built from TRBV5-4 and TRBJ2-1; the match to TRBD2 covers 14 bases. This CDR3 has 17 residues. V gave up 7 bases and J gave up 7 bases; unmatched junction bases: 13. CDR1 and CDR2 (germline): SGHNT, YYREEE (reference sequence). CDR3 in amino acids: CASHNPTSGRATNEQFF. For the CDR3, the DNA is TGTGCCAGCCATAACCCGACTAGCGGGAGGGCCACGAATGAGCAGTTCTTC.

V and J are TRBV28 and TRBJ1-2; D not certain. This CDR3 region has 11 residues. Germline assignment: CDR1 MDHEN and CDR2 SYDVKM. The CDR3 sequence: CALLANYGYTF. As DNA, the CDR3 is TGTGCGTTACTAGCTAACTATGGCTACACCTTC.

The chain joins TRBV7-2 to TRBJ2-1; D could derive from TRBD1 or TRBD2 (5 bases each). CDR1 is SGHTA and CDR2 is FQGNSA in the germline V gene. The CDR3 sequence is 14 residues long. V was clipped by 7 bases and J by 4 bases, with 14 bases between them. The CDR3 DNA reads as TGTGCCAGCATGAGATACGGGGCTTACAATGAGCAGTTCTTC. Its protein is CASMRYGAYNEQFF.

Here the CDR3 DNA reads TGTGCCAGCATCGCCGGGGGCGGTGTGAGAGGTGAGCAGTTCTTC. Protein product: CASIAGGGVRGEQFF. The genes are TRBV7-2 and TRBJ2-1, with D perhaps matching TRBD1 or TRBD2 (6 bases each). CDR3 length: 15 amino acids. Trimming removed 7 bases from V and 9 bases from J, with 22 bases in between. Per germline, CDR1 SGHTA and CDR2 FQGNSA.

The V and J genes are TRBV5-4 and TRBJ2-2; perhaps TRBD1 as D (6 bases). CDR3 size: 15 residues. The V end lost 3 bases, the J end lost 5 bases, and 14 bases lay between the germline ends. Looked up from germline, CDR1 is SGHNT and CDR2 is YYREEE (reference sequence). CDR3 region: CASSSVTGLTGELFF. In nucleotides, the CDR3 is TGTGCCAGCAGCTCGGTTACAGGGTTAACCGGGGAGCTGTTTTTT.

The genes are TRBV15 and TRBJ2-7, with D possibly called TRBD1 or TRBD2 (5 bases each). Germline CDR1 and CDR2: LNHNV and YYDKDF (reference sequence). The germline V and J ends were trimmed by 1 base and 8 bases, with 24 bases remaining between them. This CDR3 has 17 amino acids. The CDR3 spells CATSRVLGVAGPSKQYF. CDR3 DNA sequence: TGTGCCACCAGCAGAGTCCTAGGGGTGGCGGGTCCCTCGAAGCAGTACTTC.

V and J are TRBV5-4 and TRBJ2-5; 10 nucleotides agree with TRBD1. The CDR3 length is 18 residues. Germline loops: CDR1 SGHNT, CDR2 YYREEE (reference sequence). The junction had 14 bases not matched to a gene; V was cut back by 4 bases and J by 2 bases. The CDR3 DNA sequence: TGTGCCAGCAGCCCGCAAGGGGATTGGGACAGGGGACAAGAGACCCAGTACTTC. Residues: CASSPQGDWDRGQETQYF. Complete variable domain (other parts from reference TRBV5-4 and TRBJ2-5): ETGVTQSPTHLIKTRGQQVTLRCSSQSGHNTVSWYQQALGQGPQFIFQYYREEENGRGNFPPRFSGLQFPNYSSELNVNALELDDSALYLCASSPQGDWDRGQETQYFGPGTRLLVL.

The chain has TRBV20-1 and TRBJ2-5, with TRBD2 matching over 7 bases. CDR1 and CDR2 from the germline V gene are DFQATT and SNEGSKA (reference sequence). This CDR3 has 11 residues. V lost 7 bases and J lost 4; bases outside the gene matches: 3. DNA of the CDR3: TGCAGTGGGGTAGCGGGAGAGACCCAGTACTTC. Translated: CSGVAGETQYF.

The chain links TRBV5-1 to TRBJ2-2; TRBD2 aligns across 10 bases. The CDR3 loop spans 17 amino acids. Unmatched junction bases numbered 10, after V lost 5 bases and J lost 3 bases. Germline V gene lookup returns CDR1 SGHRS and CDR2 YFSETQ. The chain's CDR3 is CASRGLAGVGDTGELFF. The CDR3 bases are TGCGCCAGCAGAGGCCTAGCGGGAGTAGGGGACACCGGGGAGCTGTTTTTT.

V gene TRBV2 combines with J gene TRBJ2-1; possibly TRBD1 for D (5 bases). The germline gives CDR1 SNHLY, CDR2 FYNNEI. V was cut by 7 bases and J by 0 bases, with 13 bases left in between. CDR3 length equals 15 residues. In nucleotides, the CDR3 is TGTGCCAGCAATCGACGGACAAGCTCCTACAATGAGCAGTTCTTC. It is translated as CASNRRTSSYNEQFF.